Listed below are T cell receptor beta chains from one sample, sequenced in a study of blood T cell repertoires in COVID-19. Assay: immunoSEQ multiplex PCR; the TCRdb copy retains only in-frame clones and omits some. The table includes around 99,000 clones, around four fifths detected once. Specimen: peripheral blood. All receptors derive from a woman aged 60-75 years with acute or convalescent COVID-19. CDR3s include the opening cysteine and the closing phenylalanine or tryptophan. A D gene is named only where the DNA matches it firmly. Some rows mark clone size as missing; the rest say once, few, many or name a class of expanded clone.

. | TRBJ1-4 | . | TRBV19 | CASRKRQDSTKLFF | TGTGCCAGTAGAAAGAGACAGGACTCTACAAAACTGTTTTTT
TRBD1 | TRBJ1-2 | . | TRBV29-1 | CSSSPGQGSGYTF | TGCAGCAGTTCCCCGGGACAGGGCTCTGGCTACACCTTC
. | TRBJ1-1 | few | TRBV5-1 | CASSSLPRTDYEAFF | TGCGCCAGCAGCTCCCTTCCCAGGACCGACTACGAAGCTTTCTTT
TRBD1 | TRBJ1-1 | once | TRBV7-2 | CASSLFPTGSNTEAFF | TGTGCCAGCAGCTTATTTCCGACAGGGTCGAACACTGAAGCTTTCTTT
TRBD2 | TRBJ2-7 | . | TRBV18 | CASSDASAGGPYEQYF | TGTGCCAGCTCCGACGCCTCCGCGGGAGGGCCGTATGAGCAGTACTTC
. | TRBJ1-3 | . | TRBV5-8 | CASSRAGNTIYF | TGTGCCAGCAGCCGCGCCGGAAACACCATATATTTT
. | TRBJ2-7 | . | TRBV11-2 | CASSPRGGQLDEQYF | TGTGCCAGCAGCCCCCGAGGTGGACAGCTCGACGAGCAGTACTTC
TRBD1 | TRBJ1-5 | few | TRBV28 | CASSLLGDRVEQPQHF | TGTGCCAGCAGTTTACTGGGGGACAGGGTTGAACAGCCCCAGCATTTT
TRBD2 | TRBJ2-7 | . | TRBV19 | CASRTSGGGAYEQYF | TGTGCCAGTAGGACTAGCGGAGGGGGGGCCTACGAGCAGTACTTC
. | TRBJ1-6 | . | TRBV27 | CASSFDSYINSPLHF | TGTGCCAGCAGCTTCGACTCATACATTAATTCACCCCTCCACTTT
. | TRBJ1-5 | . | TRBV19 | CASMNRQPNQPQHF | TGTGCCAGTATGAACCGACAGCCCAATCAGCCCCAGCATTTT
. | TRBJ2-5 | . | TRBV7-3 | CASSPTQPGTQYF | TGTGCCAGCAGTCCCACTCAACCCGGGACCCAGTACTTC
. | TRBJ2-1 | . | TRBV6-5 | CASNRVVNEQFF | TGTGCCAGCAACAGGGTAGTCAATGAGCAGTTCTTC
. | TRBJ1-2 | . | TRBV12-2 | CASRSPPHREGYGYTF | TGTGCAAGTCGCTCCCCACCCCACAGGGAAGGCTATGGCTACACCTTC
. | TRBJ1-4 | . | TRBV19 | CASSIITAGNEKLFF | TGTGCCAGTAGTATAATTACAGCCGGTAATGAAAAACTGTTTTTT
. | TRBJ2-5 | . | TRBV30 | CAWRAEETQYF | TGTGCCTGGAGAGCTGAAGAGACCCAGTACTTC
TRBD1 | TRBJ2-3 | . | TRBV6-5 | CASSSRTGGRLDTQYF | TGTGCCAGCAGTTCTCGGACAGGGGGACGGTTGGATACGCAGTATTTT
. | TRBJ1-1 | . | TRBV5-4 | CASSLAGLSGGNTEAFF | TGTGCCAGCAGCTTGGCCGGATTGTCCGGGGGGAACACTGAAGCTTTCTTT
. | TRBJ2-3 | few | TRBV27 | CASSLMGLLPSSTDTQYF | TGTGCCAGCAGTTTAATGGGACTCCTCCCTTCTAGCACAGATACGCAGTATTTT
TRBD2 | TRBJ2-5 | . | TRBV3-1/TRBV3-2 | CASSPPSGEETQYF | TGTGCCAGCAGCCCACCTAGCGGAGAAGAGACCCAGTACTTC
. | TRBJ1-4 | . | TRBV2 | CASRLGAANEKLFF | TGTGCCAGCAGGCTTGGGGCGGCTAATGAAAAACTGTTTTTT
TRBD2 | TRBJ2-7 | . | TRBV19 | CATLPASGGTLREQYF | TGTGCCACACTCCCCGCTAGCGGGGGAACTCTACGCGAGCAGTACTTC
TRBD2 | TRBJ2-3 | . | TRBV24-1 | CATSDLYSGGADTQYF | TGTGCCACCAGTGATTTATATAGCGGGGGGGCGGATACGCAGTATTTT
. | TRBJ2-3 | . | TRBV7-3 | CASSFSGSRADTQYF | TGTGCCAGCAGCTTCTCGGGGAGTCGAGCAGATACGCAGTATTTT
. | TRBJ1-3 | once | TRBV14 | CASSQSGDTIYF | TGTGCCAGCAGCCAATCGGGGGACACCATATATTTT
TRBD2 | TRBJ2-5 | . | TRBV4-1 | CASSQEACGLAAGWQETQYF | TGCGCCAGCAGCCAAGAAGCGTGCGGACTAGCGGCGGGGTGGCAAGAGACCCAGTACTTC
. | TRBJ2-7 | few | TRBV5-1 | CASSWSGLTYEQYF | TGCGCCAGCAGCTGGAGCGGGCTCACCTACGAGCAGTACTTC
. | TRBJ1-5 | once | TRBV6-5 | CASSPTRQGIVPQHF | TGTGCCAGCAGTCCCACTAGACAAGGGATCGTGCCCCAGCATTTT
. | TRBJ2-2 | . | TRBV5-1 | CASRESANTGELFF | TGCGCCAGCAGGGAAAGCGCGAACACCGGGGAGCTGTTTTTT
. | TRBJ2-1 | . | TRBV6-5 | CASRTIRDIRNEQFF | TGTGCCAGCAGAACAATCCGGGACATCCGCAATGAGCAGTTCTTC
. | TRBJ2-2 | . | TRBV7-9 | CASSPRQGGTGELFF | TGTGCCAGCAGCCCCCGACAGGGAGGCACCGGGGAGCTGTTTTTT
. | TRBJ1-4 | . | TRBV7-9 | CASSPIQSNEKLFF | TGTGCCAGCAGCCCCATTCAGTCTAATGAAAAACTGTTTTTT
TRBD1 | TRBJ1-1 | . | TRBV30 | CAWARQGSNTEAFF | TGTGCCTGGGCTCGACAGGGTTCGAACACTGAAGCTTTCTTT
TRBD2 | TRBJ2-5 | . | TRBV7-3 | CASSLRTSGRPQETQYF | TGTGCCAGCAGCTTAAGGACCAGCGGGAGGCCACAAGAGACCCAGTACTTC
. | TRBJ2-3 | once | TRBV6-1 | CASSEGGFRDTQYF | TGTGCCAGCAGTGAGGGGGGTTTTCGGGATACGCAGTATTTT
. | TRBJ2-1 | . | TRBV5-1 | CASSPQGFAYNEQFF | TGCGCCAGCAGTCCGCAGGGTTTTGCCTACAATGAGCAGTTCTTC
. | TRBJ1-2 | . | TRBV5-1 | CASSLAADLFYGYTF | TGCGCCAGCAGCTTGGCCGCAGATTTGTTCTATGGCTACACCTTC
. | TRBJ1-1 | . | TRBV6-6 | CASSYSDTSTEAFF | TGTGCCAGCAGTTACTCGGACACATCCACTGAAGCTTTCTTT
TRBD1 | TRBJ1-1 | . | TRBV3-1/TRBV3-2 | CASSHEGAGTEAFF | TGTGCCAGCAGCCACGAGGGGGCAGGGACTGAAGCTTTCTTT
. | TRBJ2-5 | few | TRBV2 | CASSDLGQGKETQYF | TGTGCCAGCAGTGATTTGGGGCAGGGCAAAGAGACCCAGTACTTC
. | TRBJ1-6 | few | TRBV30 | CAWSIDSGVESPLHF | TGTGCCTGGAGTATCGACAGCGGGGTGGAGTCACCCCTCCACTTT
TRBD2 | TRBJ2-3 | few | TRBV19 | CASSILLAPADTQYF | TGTGCCAGTAGTATCCTACTAGCGCCAGCAGATACGCAGTATTTT
. | TRBJ1-4 | . | TRBV27 | CASSFAGVGNEKLFF | TGTGCCAGCAGTTTCGCAGGGGTTGGGAATGAAAAACTGTTTTTT
. | TRBJ2-7 | . | TRBV4-1 | CASSRFLGATYEQYF | TGCGCCAGCAGCCGGTTCCTGGGGGCCACCTACGAGCAGTACTTC
TRBD1 | TRBJ1-6 | . | TRBV4-1 | CASSPGQVNSPLHF | TGCGCCAGCAGCCCGGGACAGGTCAATTCACCCCTCCACTTT
. | TRBJ2-7 | . | TRBV19 | CASSIPGTTAYEQYF | TGTGCCAGTAGTATCCCCGGTACTACCGCCTACGAGCAGTACTTC
. | TRBJ2-5 | . | TRBV4-3 | CASSQDRGEPQETQYF | TGCGCCAGCAGCCAAGATCGAGGAGAACCCCAAGAGACCCAGTACTTC
. | TRBJ1-6 | . | TRBV27 | CASSFRGINSPLHF | TGTGCCAGCAGTTTTCGGGGGATTAATTCACCCCTCCACTTT
TRBD1 | TRBJ1-4 | . | TRBV10-1 | CASSGQGNEKLFF | TGCGCCAGCAGCGGACAGGGGAATGAAAAACTGTTTTTT
TRBD1 | TRBJ2-7 | . | TRBV13 | CASSPGGGQYF | TGTGCCAGCAGCCCAGGGGGCGGGCAGTACTTC
. | TRBJ1-1 | . | TRBV21-1 | CASSPHRTAEKAFF | TGTGCCAGCAGCCCCCACCGGACAGCTGAGAAAGCTTTCTTT
. | TRBJ2-5 | . | TRBV27 | CASSLSRQETQYF | TGTGCCAGCAGCCTAAGTCGCCAAGAGACCCAGTACTTC
TRBD1 | TRBJ1-2 | once | TRBV5-6 | CASSAGDRLERGYGYTF | TGTGCCAGCAGCGCCGGGGACAGGCTTGAGAGGGGCTATGGCTACACCTTC
. | TRBJ1-5 | . | TRBV27 | CASSLSVGGNQPQHF | TGTGCCAGCAGTTTAAGTGTGGGCGGGAATCAGCCCCAGCATTTT
. | TRBJ2-1 | . | TRBV14 | CASSQLSGNEQFF | TGTGCCAGCAGCCAACTATCGGGCAATGAGCAGTTCTTC
TRBD1 | TRBJ2-7 | . | TRBV5-1 | CASSVDRAQYEQYF | TGCGCCAGCAGCGTTGACAGGGCCCAATACGAGCAGTACTTC
. | TRBJ1-2 | . | TRBV6-2/TRBV6-3 | CASSSVYLGYTF | TGTGCCAGCAGTTCTGTCTATCTTGGCTACACCTTC
. | TRBJ2-2 | . | TRBV4-1 | CASSGPRGGIPGELFF | TGCGCCAGCAGCGGCCCTAGAGGGGGTATACCCGGGGAGCTGTTTTTT
. | TRBJ1-5 | . | TRBV9 | CASSVDGGGQPQHF | TGTGCCAGCAGCGTAGACGGGGGAGGACAGCCCCAGCATTTT